This TCR beta chain was recovered during a study of blood T cell repertoires in COVID-19. Overall study: The United States, Italy and Spain supplied acute and convalescent COVID-19 samples. In each case, the material was cDNA or gDNA derived from T cells, B-cell-depleted T cells, or PBMCs.

In the original workflow: Amplification with reference gene primers provided the estimates of nucleated cell counts. Libraries were prepared by immunoSEQ multiplex PCR; TCRdb keeps only in-frame clonotypes and omits some of them. V and J calls and clone size are those listed in that table; D and trimming were worked out from the DNA. This repertoire shows 200,000 to 300,000 clones, 75% to 85% found once; its top ten account for around 7.5%. Seattle cases were enrolled at active infection and followed longitudinally. The ends were cut back, 2 bases at V and 2 bases at J, with 15 bases in the middle. From germline, CDR1 is LGHNT and CDR2 FRNRAP. The CDR3 runs to 16 residues.

The chain recombines TRBV12-5 with TRBJ1-1; tentative D call: TRBD1 (5 bases). The sequence was collected from a woman older than 75 with COVID-19, enrolled during active disease. The sequenced sample consisted of peripheral blood. The DNA for the CDR3 is TGTGCTAGTGGTTTGAGGGGTGCGGATGGAAACACTGAAGCTTTCTTT. Its translation: CASGLRGADGNTEAFF.